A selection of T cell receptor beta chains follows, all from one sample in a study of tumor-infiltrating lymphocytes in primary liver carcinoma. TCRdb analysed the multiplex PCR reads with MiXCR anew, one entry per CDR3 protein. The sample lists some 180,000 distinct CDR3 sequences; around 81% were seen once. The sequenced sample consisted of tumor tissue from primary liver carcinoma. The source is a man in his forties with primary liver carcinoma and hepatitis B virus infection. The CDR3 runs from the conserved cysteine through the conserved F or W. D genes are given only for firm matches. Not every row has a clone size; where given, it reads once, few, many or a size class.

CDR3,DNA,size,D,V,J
CASSQVGQGGTGELFF,TGTGCTAGCAGCCAAGTCGGGCAGGGCGGCACCGGGGAGCTGTTTTTT,few,-,TRBV4-2,TRBJ2-2
CASSPLIPGGETQYF,TGTGCCAGCAGCCCCCTGATACCGGGCGGAGAGACCCAGTACTTC,-,-,TRBV6-2/TRBV6-3,TRBJ2-5
CASSRIGGGGHPQHF,TGTGCCAGCAGTCGCATCGGGGGAGGAGGTCATCCCCAGCATTTT,-,-,TRBV7-9,TRBJ1-5
CASVRERQYYNEQFF,TGTGCCAGCGTACGGGAGCGACAATACTACAATGAGCAGTTCTTC,-,-,TRBV5-5,TRBJ2-1
CASAMASGRSYNEQFF,TGTGCCAGTGCCATGGCGAGCGGGAGGAGTTACAATGAGCAGTTCTTC,-,TRBD2,TRBV5-4,TRBJ2-1
CASSTVAGWLNNEHFF,TGTGCCAGCAGTACCGTAGCGGGATGGCTAAACAATGAGCATTTCTTC,-,TRBD2,TRBV14,TRBJ2-1
CSADPSLGAFF,TGCAGCGCTGACCCTAGCCTCGGAGCTTTCTTT,-,-,TRBV29-1,TRBJ1-1
CASSESTSRIGKYSQCF,TGCGCCAGCAGTGAGTCGACTAGCAGGATTGGGAAGTATTCGCAGTGTTTT,-,TRBD2,TRBV10-2,TRBJ2-3
CASSLTVGDDQYF,TGTGCTAGCAGCTTAACGGTCGGGGACGATCAGTATTTC,once,-,TRBV11-1,TRBJ2-7
CASRGRPMNTEAFF,TGTGCCAGTAGGGGACGGCCTATGAACACTGAAGCTTTCTTT,-,-,TRBV6-1,TRBJ1-1
CACGLPKNRDKDTEAFF,TGTGCTTGTGGTTTGCCTAAAAACCGGGACAAAGACACTGAGGCTTTCTTT,few,-,TRBV12-5,TRBJ1-1
CASAMTENTEAFF,TGTGCCAGCGCCATGACGGAGAACACTGAAGCTTTCTTC,-,-,TRBV12-3/TRBV12-4,TRBJ1-1
CASSFRGSGRNIGELFF,TGTGCCAGTAGTTTCCGGGGTAGCGGGAGGAACATCGGGGAGCTGTTTTTT,-,TRBD2,TRBV12-3/TRBV12-4,TRBJ2-2
CASSSLPLSGGADTLYF,TGTGCCAGTAGTTCACTCCCCCTAAGCGGGGGGGCAGATACGCTGTATTTT,-,TRBD2,TRBV6-5,TRBJ2-3
CATSLTVRSSTDTQHF,TGTGCCACCAGCTTAACAGTTAGATCTAGCACAGATACGCAGCATTTT,-,-,TRBV5-5,TRBJ1-5
CASSQDGSGRGPNLLTF,TGCGCCAGCAGCCAAGATGGGTCAGGGCGCGGGCCCAACCTCCTGACTTTC,-,-,TRBV4-3,TRBJ2-6
CSVGLLAGVTVKQFF,TGCAGCGTTGGCCTTCTAGCGGGGGTGACCGTTAAGCAGTTCTTC,once,TRBD2,TRBV29-1,TRBJ2-1
CSVSGTTGRGDRQYF,TGCAGCGTCTCCGGGACTACCGGTCGGGGAGATAGGCAGTATTTT,-,TRBD2,TRBV29-1,TRBJ2-3
CSVDSAGGYEQYF,TGCAGCGTTGATTCGGCGGGAGGGTACGAGCAGTACTTC,many,TRBD2,TRBV29-1,TRBJ2-7
CATTEVVGGLETQYF,TGTGCCACCACAGAGGTGGTAGGGGGGCTTGAGACCCAGTACTTC,-,-,TRBV12-3/TRBV12-4,TRBJ2-5
CASSQDGTGDQETQYF,TGTGCCAGCAGTCAGGACGGGACAGGGGACCAAGAGACCCAGTACTTC,-,TRBD1,TRBV4-2,TRBJ2-5
CASSQPGLAGDGGQFF,TGTGCCAGCAGCCAGCCGGGACTAGCGGGAGATGGGGGACAGTTCTTC,-,TRBD2,TRBV4-1,TRBJ2-1
CASSGGLAGENEQFF,TGTGCCAGCAGCGGGGGACTAGCGGGAGAAAACGAGCAGTTCTTC,many,TRBD2,TRBV5-5,TRBJ2-1
CASSRAPTREAKNIQYF,TGTGCCAGCAGTCGAGCTCCTACAAGGGAAGCCAAAAACATTCAGTACTTC,-,-,TRBV6-1,TRBJ2-4
CASMEITDTGELFF,TGTGCCAGCATGGAGATAACGGACACCGGGGAGCTGTTTTTT,-,-,TRBV12-3/TRBV12-4,TRBJ2-2
CASSLDLGETSTDKQYF,TGTGCCAGTAGCTTAGATCTGGGGGAGACTAGCACAGATAAGCAGTATTTT,once,TRBD2,TRBV11-2,TRBJ2-3
CASTSEIIMNPEAFF,TGTGCCAGCACGTCAGAGATTATCATGAACCCTGAAGCTTTCTTT,-,-,TRBV28,TRBJ1-1
CASGLTTVGISTHRQYF,TGTGCCAGCGGTTTAACGACCGTAGGAATTAGCACACATAGGCAGTATTTT,-,-,TRBV28,TRBJ2-3
CASRRNTGNTDTQYF,TGTGCCAGCAGAAGAAATACAGGCAACACAGATACGCAGTATTTT,-,-,TRBV11-2,TRBJ2-3
CASSKYVPGQGSETQYF,TGTGCCAGCAGTAAGTACGTCCCCGGACAGGGTAGTGAGACCCAGTACTTC,-,TRBD1,TRBV6-1,TRBJ2-5
CASSPSSGYEQYF,TGTGCTAGCAGCCCGTCTTCGGGCTACGAGCAGTACTTC,once,-,TRBV11-1,TRBJ2-7
CSVETGGNQPQHF,TGCAGCGTTGAAACAGGGGGCAATCAGCCCCAGCATTTT,many,TRBD1,TRBV29-1,TRBJ1-5
CSSSQQGREETQYF,TGTTCCAGCAGCCAACAGGGGCGGGAAGAGACCCAGTACTTC,-,TRBD1,TRBV6-6,TRBJ2-5
CAGRADIGYDDYTF,TGTGCCGGCCGAGCGGACATCGGATATGATGACTACACCTTC,-,-,TRBV30,TRBJ1-2
CASSPPTGGEKLFF,TGTGCCAGCAGTCCGCCGACGGGAGGCGAAAAACTGTTTTTT,many,-,TRBV28,TRBJ1-4
CASSQDIGSFNEQFF,TGCGCCAGCAGCCAAGATATCGGCTCCTTCAATGAGCAGTTCTTC,-,-,TRBV4-3,TRBJ2-1
CASRLDTGELFF,TGTGCCAGCAGACTCGACACCGGGGAACTGTTTTTT,-,-,TRBV5-5,TRBJ2-2
CASSPRTRDTPGRQFF,TGTGCCAGCAGTCCGCGGACAAGAGACACACCTGGTAGGCAGTTCTTC,once,-,TRBV12-3/TRBV12-4,TRBJ2-1
CAGGYRGRGTESFF,TGTGCCGGCGGCTACAGGGGGCGAGGGACTGAATCTTTCTTT,-,TRBD1,TRBV6-5,TRBJ1-1
CASSQDGSLAKHIHHF,TGCGCCAGCAGCCAAGATGGCAGCCTAGCCAAACACATTCATCACTTC,-,-,TRBV4-3,TRBJ2-4
CASTLTSAGDTQYF,TGTGCCAGTACTTTAACGTCCGCTGGGGATACGCAGTATTTT,-,-,TRBV12-3/TRBV12-4,TRBJ2-3
CASSARDTIPGANFLTF,TGTGCCAGCAGTGCCCGGGACACAATCCCTGGGGCCAACTTCCTGACTTTC,once,-,TRBV6-1,TRBJ2-6
CASSLEDAYNEQFF,TGTGCCAGCAGCTTAGAGGACGCCTATAATGAGCAATTCTTC,-,-,TRBV11-1,TRBJ2-1
CSVKESGHSNTGAFF,TGCAGCGTTAAGGAGTCCGGACATTCGAACACTGGAGCTTTCTTT,-,-,TRBV29-1,TRBJ1-1
CDSSLRAWGNQPQHF,TGCGACAGCAGCCTTCGGGCATGGGGCAATCAGCCCCAGCATTTT,-,-,TRBV4-1,TRBJ1-5
CASSPTASGSWGELLF,TGTGCCAGCAGTCCCACGGCTAGCGGGAGTTGGGGGGAGCTGCTTTTT,-,TRBD2,TRBV12-3/TRBV12-4,TRBJ2-2
CASSQSSHSNQPQHF,TGTGCCAGCAGCCAATCGAGTCATAGCAATCAGCCCCAGCATTTT,once,-,TRBV16,TRBJ1-5
CASSLARGAFRDEQFF,TGTGCTAGTAGCTTAGCGCGAGGAGCCTTTCGCGATGAGCAGTTCTTC,-,-,TRBV11-1,TRBJ2-1
CVSIPSWWSQETQYF,TGTGTCAGCATCCCCTCTTGGTGGAGTCAAGAGACCCAGTACTTC,-,-,TRBV6-1,TRBJ2-5